This TCR beta chain was sequenced in a study of cytomegalovirus exposure and HLA in healthy donors. V lost 7 bases, J lost 4 bases, and 19 bases lay in between. The CDR3 has 14 amino acids. CDR1 and CDR2 from the germline V gene are SQVTM and ANQGSEA. PCR used 60 Vbeta primers and 13 Jbeta primers. Sequenced by immunoSEQ multiplex PCR; TCRdb stores in-frame clones only, minus some. The sample gives over 100,000 clones, around 63% of which show up once; approximately 4.3% is in the top ten. Overall study findings and caveats: Per a prior analysis, the majority of TCR beta V segments were productive roughly 90% or roughly 30% of the time. The sole available immune exposure information was CMV serostatus.

Concerning this clone itself: Its antigen is not identified.

The TCR comes from a human donor in good health. Sequenced sample: PBMCs. V gene TRBV29-1 combines with J gene TRBJ2-5; possible D gene TRBD2, 6 bases. As DNA, the CDR3 is TGCAGCGCTAGGCCCCCCGGGAGTACAGAGACCCAGTACTTC. It specifies CSARPPGSTETQYF.